The 10 T cell receptor beta chains below all came from one sample that was sequenced in a study of PD-L1 blockade in urothelial cancer. TCRdb's table, derived via immunoSEQ multiplex PCR, lists solely in-frame clones and lacks some. The sample shows roughly 46,000 clones, approximately 85% of them seen only once. Time point noted: peripheral blood 6 weeks after treatment start. The specimen comprised PBMCs, sampled around atezolizumab (anti-PD-L1) treatment. Receptors were obtained from a man between 50 and 59 years old with urothelial cancer.

The chain carries TRBV15 and TRBJ2-2; 9 nucleotides match TRBD2. The CDR3 is made up of 16 amino acids. Per the germline V gene, CDR1 is LNHNV and CDR2 is YYDKDF (reference sequence). Trimming removed 0 bases from V and 4 bases from J; junction bases left unmatched: 3. The CDR3 is CATSRDWRGGTGELFF. In nucleotides, the CDR3 is TGTGCCACCAGCAGAGATTGGCGGGGGGGCACCGGGGAGCTGTTTTTT.

The J gene is TRBJ1-5, the V gene TRBV6-5; maybe TRBD1 (6 bases). Germline CDR1 reads MNHEY; CDR2 reads SVGAGI. The CDR3 extends over 16 amino acids. Trimming took 4 bases from V and 0 from J, leaving 13 bases between them. DNA for the CDR3: TGTGCCAGCAGTTCCCGACGGACAGTTAGCAATCAGCCCCAGCATTTT. This sequence encodes CASSSRRTVSNQPQHF.

The V call is TRBV11-2, the J call TRBJ2-3; 12 bases are shared with TRBD2. The CDR3 runs 15 residues. V shed 5 bases and J 6 bases; nucleotides not matched to a gene: 6. CDR1 is SGHAT, CDR2 FQNNGV, per germline. CDR3 sequence (DNA): TGTGCCAGCAGCCGTGGACTAGCGGGATGGGATACGCAGTATTTT. It yields the protein CASSRGLAGWDTQYF.

This chain joins TRBV12-5 and TRBJ2-1, with a weak D call TRBD1 (5 bases). The length of the CDR3 is 15 residues. V dropped 0 bases and J dropped 7 bases, with 13 bases sitting between them. Per germline, CDR1 LGHNT and CDR2 FRNRAP. CDR3 loop: CASGLVPLPGNEQFF. DNA for the CDR3: TGTGCTAGTGGTTTGGTACCCCTTCCAGGGAATGAGCAGTTCTTC.

This clone was seen more than once but under ten times. The CDR3 DNA follows: TGTGCCAGCAGCCCTCGTTCTAGCGGGACCTTTGATACGCAGTATTTT. It is translated as CASSPRSSGTFDTQYF. The V gene is TRBV9, the J gene TRBJ2-3, with TRBD2 matching over 9 bases. The trim removed 4 bases at V and 6 bases at J, leaving 12 bases unmatched. Per the germline V gene, CDR1 is SGDLS and CDR2 is YYNGEE. The CDR3 extends over 16 amino acids.

V usage is TRBV19 and J usage is TRBJ2-3, with TRBD1 as a possible D gene (7 bases). The ends were cut back, 4 bases at V and 3 bases at J, with 14 bases in the middle. This CDR3 contains 15 residues. Germline V CDR1 and CDR2: LNHDA, SQIVND (reference sequence). This CDR3 reads CASSRETGRTDTQYF. CDR3 nucleotides: TGTGCCAGTAGTAGGGAGACAGGGAGGACAGATACGCAGTATTTT.

This clone appeared a few times. The chain links TRBV30 to TRBJ2-2; 7 bases line up with TRBD1. There are 13 residues in the CDR3. CDR1 is GTSNPN and CDR2 is SVGIG in the germline V gene (reference sequence). V lost 7 bases and J lost 4; bases outside the gene matches: 6. CDR3 region: CASRGRSTGELFF. The CDR3 nucleotides read TGTGCCTCAAGGGGGCGAAGCACCGGGGAGCTGTTTTTT.

V is TRBV23-1 and J is TRBJ2-2, with 10 positions matching TRBD2. TRBV23-1 qualifies as an ORF whose function is uncertain. The CDR3 has 20 amino acids. V lost 3 bases to trimming and J lost 1 base; unmatched junction nucleotides: 14. CDR3 sequence (DNA): TGCGCCAGCAGTCACCCCCATCGGGCTAGCGGGAGAGAGAACACCGGGGAGCTGTTTTTT. Its translation is CASSHPHRASGRENTGELFF.

The V call is TRBV4-3, the J call TRBJ2-4; D not certain. The V end lost 0 bases, the J end lost 0 bases, and 9 bases lay between the germline ends. The CDR3 sequence is 16 residues long. The V gene's germline CDR1 is LGHNA and CDR2 YSLEER. CDR3 DNA: TGCGCCAGCAGCCAAGAATCCGGAGAAGCCAAAAACATTCAGTACTTC. Translation: CASSQESGEAKNIQYF.

The J gene is TRBJ1-5, the V gene TRBV12-5, with D unclear. The CDR3 spans 14 residues. Germline assignment: CDR1 LGHNT and CDR2 FRNRAP. V dropped 5 bases and J dropped 7 bases, with 15 bases sitting between them. CDR3 sequence reads: CASGAGSSGQPQHF. As DNA, the CDR3 is TGTGCTAGTGGTGCGGGAAGCTCCGGGCAGCCCCAGCATTTT.